This TCR beta chain was sequenced during a study of regulatory T cells in long-lasting Graves disease. Time point indicated: persistent/refractory GD, antithyroid drugs over 5 years with positive TRAb. Extracted PBMC RNA gave rise to the TCR library. With respect to this clonotype: Its cognate antigen is unknown.

The study, taken as a whole, reports: Gene preferences differed: TRBV28, TRBJ1-2, TRBJ2-5 in persistent cases. Persistent Graves' patients showed less TCR diversity than newly diagnosed patients showed.

Germline loops: CDR1 MNHEY, CDR2 SVGEGT. Trimming took off 3 bases at V and 1 base at J, with 15 bases between the two ends. CDR3 size: 16 residues. Both iRepertoire HTBI primers and Arm-PCR of CDR3 regions were used to build the TCR beta libraries. TCRdb re-called the multiplex PCR reads through MiXCR, storing one row per CDR3 protein. The sample holds approximately 290,000 distinct CDR3 sequences, 22% seen once. This sequence joins TRBV6-2 or TRBV6-3 and TRBJ2-5, with D perhaps matching TRBD1 (5 bases). Sequenced here: peripheral blood mononuclear cells (PBMCs), sampled when the disease was refractory, from a patient treated with antithyroid drugs. The TCR was taken from a female donor with Graves disease. The CDR3 region has the DNA TGTGCCAGCAGTTATCGTCCCGACAGTCCCCAAGAGACCCAGTACTTC. It codes for CASSYRPDSPQETQYF.